The sequence of this TCR beta chain was determined in a study of blood T cell repertoires in COVID-19. Study overall: PBMCs, B-cell-depleted T cells, or T cells provided the cDNA or gDNA that made up the material.

The protocol was immunoSEQ multiplex PCR, while the TCRdb copy is restricted to in-frame clones and leaves out a portion. This table has fewer than 200,000 clones, more than 75% appearing once. This clone has more than one count but fewer than ten. The CDR3 consists of 14 residues. V lost 8 bases, J lost 1 base, and 12 bases lay in between. Germline CDR1 is LNHDA and CDR2 is SQIVND (reference sequence). The V call is TRBV19, the J call TRBJ1-5, with D tentatively TRBD1 (6 bases). The sequence was obtained from a young woman who had recovered from COVID-19. Sequencing was performed on peripheral blood. In nucleotides, the CDR3 is TGTGCCAGTGCGATAGGACAGAGCAATCAGCCCCAGCATTTT. Its protein is CASAIGQSNQPQHF.